The 22 T cell receptor beta chains listed next were all sequenced from one sample in a study of cytomegalovirus exposure and HLA in healthy donors. The protocol was immunoSEQ multiplex PCR, while the TCRdb copy is restricted to in-frame clones and leaves out a portion. This table holds around 220,000 clones, roughly 88% found once. The sequenced sample consisted of PBMCs. The receptors originated from a woman in her late teens or twenties in good health and CMV-seronegative.

V usage is TRBV6-5 and J usage is TRBJ2-3; tentatively, D is TRBD2 (6 bases). V was cut by 6 bases and J by 6 bases, with 16 bases left in between. The germline V gene encodes CDR1 MNHEY and CDR2 SVGAGI. The CDR3 totals 14 residues. As DNA, the CDR3 is TGTGCCAGCAGCAGAGGCGGGGATAGCGATACGCAGTATTTT. Amino acids: CASSRGGDSDTQYF.

The rearrangement links TRBV28 to TRBJ1-5; unclear D gene. Per germline, CDR1 MDHEN and CDR2 SYDVKM. This CDR3 spans 15 amino acids. V lost 4 bases and J 2 bases, leaving 12 bases between the germline ends. The CDR3 reads CASSSPGAGNQPQHF. The CDR3 DNA reads as TGTGCCAGCAGTTCTCCCGGAGCCGGCAATCAGCCCCAGCATTTT.

This chain uses TRBV4-1 with TRBJ2-1; TRBD1 agrees at 7 bases. There are 18 residues in the CDR3. V trimming: 2 bases; J trimming: 6 bases; junction bases outside the gene matches: 16. Germline V lookup: CDR1 MGHRA, CDR2 YSYEKL. In nucleotides, the CDR3 is TGCGCCAGCAGCCAAAAAGTCCTGAACCGGGACAGAGGCAATGAGCAGTTCTTC. Its protein product is CASSQKVLNRDRGNEQFF.

The rearrangement links TRBV6-5 to TRBJ1-1; the D gene is possibly TRBD1 (5 bases). The CDR3 has 16 amino acids. V lost 2 bases and J 0 bases, leaving 13 bases between the germline ends. CDR1 and CDR2 (germline): MNHEY, SVGAGI. The CDR3 DNA is TGTGCCAGCAGTTACAATAGTGCAGGGATGAACACTGAAGCTTTCTTT. The encoded protein is CASSYNSAGMNTEAFF.

This sequence joins TRBV11-2 and TRBJ2-7; D not certain. The germline V gene has CDR1 SGHAT and CDR2 FQNNGV. V was pared by 5 bases and J by 5 bases, with 16 bases between. This CDR3 spans 14 amino acids. CDR3 sequence (DNA): TGTGCCAGCAGCAGTGTCCGCGGTCCGCACGAGCAGTACTTC. This codes for CASSSVRGPHEQYF.

This chain links TRBV4-1 with TRBJ2-7; possible D gene TRBD1, 5 bases. Trimming removed 4 bases from V and 3 bases from J, with 10 bases in between. The CDR3 runs to 13 residues. CDR1 and CDR2 (germline): MGHRA, YSYEKL. The CDR3, as DNA: TGCGCCAGCAGCCGACAGTTCTTCTACGAGCAGTACTTC. It is translated as CASSRQFFYEQYF.

This clone was seen just once. The chain joins TRBV9 to TRBJ1-2; 8 positions match TRBD1. The germline CDR1 and CDR2 sequences are SGDLS and YYNGEE. The CDR3 runs 16 residues. V dropped 3 bases and J dropped 4; count of bases not matched to a gene: 11. The CDR3 sequence: CASSGTGTGASYGYTF. CDR3 in DNA: TGTGCCAGCAGCGGAACCGGGACAGGAGCATCCTATGGCTACACCTTC.

This clone was recorded once. This chain joins TRBV5-1 and TRBJ2-7, with 9 bases identical to TRBD1. The CDR3 has 14 residues. CDR1 is SGHRS, CDR2 YFSETQ, per germline. Germline trimming cut 4 bases from V and 5 bases from J; bases unmatched to any gene: 7. The CDR3 loop is CASSSGTGHHEQYF. The CDR3 DNA is TGCGCCAGCAGCAGTGGGACAGGGCACCACGAGCAGTACTTC.

The chain is built from TRBV5-3 and TRBJ2-2; 7 bases map to TRBD2. TRBV5-3 is classed as an ORF, of uncertain function. The CDR3 totals 18 residues. The trim removed 3 bases at V and 2 bases at J, leaving 13 bases unmatched. This CDR3 is CARSSLYGGRFNTGELFF. CDR3 bases: TGTGCCAGAAGCTCACTCTATGGCGGGAGATTTAACACCGGGGAGCTGTTTTTT.

V usage is TRBV6-1 and J usage is TRBJ1-2; no definite D call. Trimming shortened V by 3 bases and J by 8 bases, and 13 bases separated the two germline ends. Germline assignment: CDR1 MNHNS and CDR2 SASEGT. The CDR3 length is 13 residues. Written as DNA, the CDR3 is TGTGCCAGCAGTGAGTCTAGGGCGGGGGGCTACACCTTC. This translates into CASSESRAGGYTF.

V gene TRBV5-1 combines with J gene TRBJ2-1, with D perhaps TRBD2 (6 bases). Germline values: CDR1 SGHRS, CDR2 YFSETQ. The CDR3 has 17 amino acids. Trimming removed 6 bases at V and 4 bases at J, with 23 bases between. In nucleotides, the CDR3 is TGCGCCAGCAAACCGCGGGACGGTCGAGGCCCTTACAATGAGCAGTTCTTC. Protein sequence: CASKPRDGRGPYNEQFF.

The genes are TRBV1 and TRBJ2-1; no check of the table's D call, TRBD2, against the DNA was made. TRBV1 is an annotated pseudogene. The CDR3 runs to 17 residues. The CDR3 region is CTSSQDNGGRRNNEQFF. The CDR3, as DNA: TGCACCAGCAGCCAAGATAACGGCGGGAGGAGGAACAATGAGCAGTTCTTC.

CDR3 nucleotide sequence: TGCGCCAGCAGCTGGCGAGGGACAGGAAACACAGATACGCAGTATTTT. Its protein product is CASSWRGTGNTDTQYF. The chain carries TRBV5-1 and TRBJ2-3; TRBD1 matches at 8 bases. Germline CDR1 is SGHRS and CDR2 is YFSETQ. The CDR3 is made up of 16 amino acids. J was trimmed by 2 bases and V by 3 bases; bases with no gene match: 8.

The rearrangement joins TRBV15 to TRBJ2-7, with 10 bases lining up with TRBD1. The junction had 10 bases not matched to a gene; V was cut back by 1 base and J by 4 bases. The V gene's germline CDR1 is LNHNV and CDR2 YYDKDF (reference sequence). The CDR3 loop spans 17 amino acids. CDR3 region: CATSRAMDRGFIYEQYF. As DNA, the CDR3 is TGTGCCACCAGCAGAGCTATGGACAGGGGGTTTATTTACGAGCAGTACTTC.

The J gene is TRBJ2-5, the V gene TRBV5-1, with 7 positions matching TRBD1. The V gene's germline CDR1 is SGHRS and CDR2 YFSETQ. After removal of 3 bases from V and 2 bases from J, the junction contained 4 bases not matched to a gene. This CDR3 contains 14 residues. Here the CDR3 reads CASSSGTAQETQYF. CDR3 nucleotides: TGCGCCAGCAGCTCCGGGACAGCGCAAGAGACCCAGTACTTC.

The chain couples TRBV5-1 to TRBJ1-2; 9 bases fit TRBD1. CDR3 size: 13 residues. Per the germline V gene, CDR1 is SGHRS and CDR2 is YFSETQ. V lost 3 bases, J lost 8 bases, and 5 bases stayed unmatched. This CDR3 is CASSSDRGVGYTF. The CDR3 nucleotides are TGCGCCAGCAGCTCCGACAGGGGGGTAGGCTACACCTTC.

The chain couples TRBV29-1 to TRBJ1-1; 7 nucleotides align to TRBD1. V lost 4 bases, J lost 3 bases, and 2 bases stayed unmatched. From germline, CDR1 is SQVTM and CDR2 ANQGSEA. CDR3 length equals 12 residues. CDR3 in DNA: TGCAGCGTTGGGACAGGAGACACTGAAGCTTTCTTT. The encoded protein is CSVGTGDTEAFF.

This rearrangement joins TRBV13 to TRBJ2-1; 9 bases align to TRBD2. V was clipped by 4 bases and J by 7 bases; unmatched bases: 11. Germline V gene sequence: CDR1 PRHDT, CDR2 FYEKMQ (reference sequence). The CDR3 runs to 16 residues. This CDR3 is CASSSYWAGGGNEQFF. CDR3 sequence (DNA): TGTGCCAGCAGCTCTTACTGGGCGGGAGGGGGGAATGAGCAGTTCTTC.

The rearrangement joins TRBV7-2 to TRBJ2-5; possibly TRBD2 for D (5 bases). CDR3 length: 15 amino acids. Between the trimmed V and J ends, which lost 8 bases and 4 bases, there was a span of 20 bases. Germline V lookup: CDR1 SGHTA, CDR2 FQGNSA. The CDR3 region is CASQPSSGPGETQYF. CDR3 in DNA: TGTGCCAGCCAGCCTAGCTCGGGCCCCGGAGAGACCCAGTACTTC.

The CDR3 loop is CASSQVTSGNNEQFF. CDR3 DNA: TGCGCCAGCAGCCAAGTCACTAGCGGTAACAATGAGCAGTTCTTC. The chain couples TRBV4-1 to TRBJ2-1, with 8 positions matching TRBD2. Per the germline V gene, CDR1 is MGHRA and CDR2 is YSYEKL. CDR3 length: 15 amino acids. Trimming removed 1 base from V and 5 bases from J; junction bases left unmatched: 4.

The V and J genes are TRBV27 and TRBJ2-1; 12 nucleotides align to TRBD2. The CDR3 is 17 amino acids. The J segment lost 9 bases and the V segment lost 6 bases, leaving 15 bases of the junction unmatched. The germline V gene has CDR1 MNHEY and CDR2 SMNVEV (reference sequence). CDR3 sequence (DNA): TGTGCCAGCAGGAAGATGACACTAGCGGGAGGACGTTTTGAGCAGTTCTTC. It yields the protein CASRKMTLAGGRFEQFF.

In nucleotides, the CDR3 is TGTGCCAGCAGCCCCAGACAGGGGCTGATGACTGAAGCTTTCTTT. Its translation: CASSPRQGLMTEAFF. The chain is built from TRBV5-5 and TRBJ1-1; TRBD1 matches at 8 bases. There are 15 residues in the CDR3. From germline, CDR1 is SGHKS and CDR2 YYEKEE (reference sequence). The V gene end was trimmed by 4 bases and the J gene end by 5 bases; junction bases not matched to a gene: 10.